This T cell receptor (beta chain) is drawn from a study of blood T cell repertoires in COVID-19. For the study at large: Samples of COVID-19 (acute and convalescent) were obtained from the United States, Italy and Spain. Sources were T cells, B-cell-depleted T cells, or PBMCs; the material itself was cDNA or gDNA.

Per the original methods: Reference gene primer amplification yielded estimated nucleated cell counts. Assay: immunoSEQ multiplex PCR; the TCRdb copy retains only in-frame clones and omits some. V, J and clone size were drawn from that table, and D and trimming were deduced from the DNA. The sample holds some 310,000 clones; 80% to 90% are singletons and the top ten take 1%. This CDR3 is 14 amino acids long. V gave up 4 bases and J gave up 3 bases; unmatched junction bases: 4. Germline CDR1 SEHNR, CDR2 FQNEAQ (reference sequence). Sequencing used peripheral blood. The V gene is TRBV7-9, the J gene TRBJ2-5; 8 nucleotides line up with TRBD1. This TCR derives from a man between 50 and 59 years old with active or convalescent COVID-19. CDR3 residues: CASSSTTGEETQYF. The CDR3, as DNA: TGTGCCAGCAGCTCGACGACAGGGGAAGAGACCCAGTACTTC.